This TCR beta chain was retrieved from a study of cytomegalovirus exposure and HLA in healthy donors. Primers for the PCR totalled 60 Vbeta and 13 Jbeta. Produced via immunoSEQ multiplex PCR; TCRdb's table is partial and in-frame only. The top ten hold 5.5% to 7.5% of the sample, which has around 100,000 clones, around 10% seen once. V lost 5 bases and J lost 9; bases outside the gene matches: 7. Germline CDR1 reads MNHNS; CDR2 reads SASEGT. The CDR3 length is 13 residues. This clone was detected only a few times. Its antigen is currently unknown. Broader study findings: Immune exposure information comprised only CMV serostatus. It was shown in a later analysis that HLA-associated TCR beta chains were more clonally expanded than other, equally common chains.

The TCR was taken from a man in his forties in good health and CMV-seropositive. Sequenced sample: PBMCs. This chain joins TRBV6-1 and TRBJ1-2, with 9 bases that match TRBD1. The CDR3: CASSLRQGVSYTF. The CDR3 nucleotides are TGTGCCAGCAGTCTTAGACAGGGGGTGAGCTACACCTTC.